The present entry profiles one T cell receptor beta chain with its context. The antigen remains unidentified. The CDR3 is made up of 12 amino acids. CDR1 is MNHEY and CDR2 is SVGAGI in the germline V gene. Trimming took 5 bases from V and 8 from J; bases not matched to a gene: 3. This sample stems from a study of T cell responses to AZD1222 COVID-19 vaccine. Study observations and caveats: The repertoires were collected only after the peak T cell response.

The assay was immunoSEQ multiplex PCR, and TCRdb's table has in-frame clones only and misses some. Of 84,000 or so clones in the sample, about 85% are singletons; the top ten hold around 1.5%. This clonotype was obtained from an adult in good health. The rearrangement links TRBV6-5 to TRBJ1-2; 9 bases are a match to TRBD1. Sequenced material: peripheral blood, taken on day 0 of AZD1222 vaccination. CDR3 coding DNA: TGTGCCAGCAGTCGGGACAGGGAAGGCTACACCTTC. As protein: CASSRDREGYTF.